Listed below are T cell receptor beta chains from one sample, sequenced in a study of blood T cell repertoires in COVID-19. Data came from immunoSEQ multiplex PCR; TCRdb stores just in-frame clones and leaves some out. Among over 95,000 clones listed, approximately 90% were seen once. Material: peripheral blood. The receptors stem from a human donor with acute or convalescent COVID-19. The donor label of this sample is uncertain. Both conserved end residues are part of each CDR3. Each record gives: V gene, clone size, J gene, D gene, CDR3 protein, CDR3 DNA. A D gene is named only where the DNA matches it firmly. Some rows mark clone size as missing; the rest say once, few, many or name a class of expanded clone.

TRBV18	NA	TRBJ1-1	TRBD1	CASSQRQGILNTEAFF	TGTGCCAGCTCACAGAGACAGGGTATACTGAACACTGAAGCTTTCTTT
TRBV19	NA	TRBJ1-1	NA	CASSPVQVTEAFF	TGTGCCAGTAGCCCGGTCCAAGTGACTGAAGCTTTCTTT
TRBV5-6	once	TRBJ1-6	TRBD1	CASSLNPGQTNSPLHF	TGTGCCAGCAGCTTGAATCCGGGACAGACCAATTCACCCCTCCACTTT
TRBV7-9	few	TRBJ2-7	TRBD1	CASSAMGQGADEQYF	TGTGCCAGCAGCGCCATGGGACAGGGGGCCGACGAGCAGTACTTC
TRBV4-3	NA	TRBJ2-3	NA	CASSQDGRGTDTQYF	TGCGCCAGCAGCCAAGATGGCAGGGGAACAGATACGCAGTATTTT
TRBV10-3	NA	TRBJ1-1	NA	CATGKNTEAFF	TGTGCCACCGGGAAGAACACTGAAGCTTTCTTT
TRBV5-1	NA	TRBJ1-1	NA	CASSPDWNTEAFF	TGCGCCAGCAGCCCGGACTGGAACACTGAAGCTTTCTTT
TRBV3-1/TRBV3-2	NA	TRBJ1-1	NA	CASSQAPPSAGNFGEAFF	TGTGCCAGCAGCCAAGCCCCCCCTTCGGCAGGGAATTTCGGTGAAGCTTTCTTT
TRBV5-1	NA	TRBJ1-1	TRBD1	CASSNLPPGQGTEAFF	TGCGCCAGCAGTAACCTACCACCGGGACAGGGTACTGAAGCTTTCTTT
TRBV6-1	once	TRBJ1-6	NA	CASSEGRQVGRPLHF	TGTGCCAGCAGTGAGGGCCGACAGGTGGGGCGGCCCCTCCACTTT
TRBV6-5	NA	TRBJ1-1	NA	CASTGHPNTEAFF	TGTGCCAGTACGGGACACCCGAACACTGAAGCTTTCTTT
TRBV11-2	once	TRBJ2-3	TRBD1	CASSSQGAVVDTQYF	TGTGCCAGCAGCTCACAGGGGGCAGTAGTAGATACGCAGTATTTT
TRBV5-1	NA	TRBJ2-7	NA	CASSPARTKASYEQYF	TGCGCCAGCAGCCCCGCGCGGACAAAGGCCTCCTACGAGCAGTACTTC
TRBV7-2	NA	TRBJ2-3	TRBD1	CASSPPGQLFFSDTQYF	TGTGCCAGCAGCCCACCGGGACAGCTATTTTTCTCAGATACGCAGTATTTT
TRBV5-1	NA	TRBJ1-6	TRBD1	CASSGDSQSSYNSPLHF	TGCGCCAGCAGCGGGGACAGCCAGAGCTCCTATAATTCACCCCTCCACTTT
TRBV5-1	NA	TRBJ1-1	NA	CASSSTMNTEAFF	TGCGCCAGCAGTAGTACCATGAACACTGAAGCTTTCTTT
TRBV28	NA	TRBJ2-7	TRBD2	CASSFRLAGYGEQYF	TGTGCCAGCAGTTTTCGACTAGCGGGGTACGGCGAGCAGTACTTC